The entry below describes one T cell receptor (beta chain). This entry comes from a study of cytomegalovirus exposure and HLA in healthy donors. CDR1 and CDR2 (germline): SGHNT, YYREEE (reference sequence). The CDR3 covers 13 residues. 13 Jbeta primers and 60 Vbeta primers were used for the PCR. Clones were sequenced by immunoSEQ multiplex PCR, and TCRdb holds only the in-frame ones, with some missing. The table shows 150,000 or so clones, with roughly 80% occurring only once. This chain joins TRBV5-4 and TRBJ2-5; D possibly corresponds to TRBD1 (5 bases). The J call could be wrong; TRBJ2-7 is a better fit for the DNA end. This receptor was obtained from a man between 18 and 35 years old in good health and CMV-seropositive. The specimen was PBMCs. DNA for the CDR3: TGTGCCGGACAAAATTACGGATCCTACGAGCAGTACTTC. Its translation is CAGQNYGSYEQYF.